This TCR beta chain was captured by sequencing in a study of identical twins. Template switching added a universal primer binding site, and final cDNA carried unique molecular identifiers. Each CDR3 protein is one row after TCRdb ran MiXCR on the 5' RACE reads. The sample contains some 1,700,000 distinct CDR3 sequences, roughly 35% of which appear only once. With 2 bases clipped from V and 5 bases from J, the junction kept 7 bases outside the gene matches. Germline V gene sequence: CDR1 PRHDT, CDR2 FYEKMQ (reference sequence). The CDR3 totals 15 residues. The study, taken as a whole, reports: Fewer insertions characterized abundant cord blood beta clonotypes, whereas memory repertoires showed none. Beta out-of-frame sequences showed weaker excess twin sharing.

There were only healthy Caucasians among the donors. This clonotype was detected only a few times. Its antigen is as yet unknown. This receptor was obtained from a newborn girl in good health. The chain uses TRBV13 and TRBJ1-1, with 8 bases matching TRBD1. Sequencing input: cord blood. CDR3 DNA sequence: TGTGCCAGCAGCTTACTCAGACAGGGGCGGACTGAAGCTTTCTTT. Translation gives CASSLLRQGRTEAFF.